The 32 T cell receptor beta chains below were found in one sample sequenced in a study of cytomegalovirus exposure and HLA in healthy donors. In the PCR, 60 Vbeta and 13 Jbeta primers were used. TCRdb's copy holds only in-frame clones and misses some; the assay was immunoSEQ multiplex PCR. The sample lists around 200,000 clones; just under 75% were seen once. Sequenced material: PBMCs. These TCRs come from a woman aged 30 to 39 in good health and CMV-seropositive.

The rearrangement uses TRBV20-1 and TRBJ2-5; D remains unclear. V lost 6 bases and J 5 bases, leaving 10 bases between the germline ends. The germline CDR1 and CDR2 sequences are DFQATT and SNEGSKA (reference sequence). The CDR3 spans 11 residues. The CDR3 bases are TGCAGTGCAAAGCTGGGCGAGACCCAGTACTTC. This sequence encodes CSAKLGETQYF.

The CDR3 DNA reads TGCAGCGTTGCAGGGGGCAGAGGTGAAGCTTTCTTT. This codes for CSVAGGRGEAFF. This chain joins TRBV29-1 and TRBJ1-1, with 8 bases that match TRBD1. CDR1 and CDR2 from the germline V gene are SQVTM and ANQGSEA. Trimming removed 4 bases from V and 7 bases from J; junction bases left unmatched: 5. The CDR3 is 12 amino acids.

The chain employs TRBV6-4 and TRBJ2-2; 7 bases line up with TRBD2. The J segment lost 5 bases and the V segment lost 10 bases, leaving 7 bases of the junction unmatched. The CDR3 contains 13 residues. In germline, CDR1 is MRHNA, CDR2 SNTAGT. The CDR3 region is CAIERDGTGELFF. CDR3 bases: TGTGCCATTGAGCGGGACGGAACCGGGGAGCTGTTTTTT.

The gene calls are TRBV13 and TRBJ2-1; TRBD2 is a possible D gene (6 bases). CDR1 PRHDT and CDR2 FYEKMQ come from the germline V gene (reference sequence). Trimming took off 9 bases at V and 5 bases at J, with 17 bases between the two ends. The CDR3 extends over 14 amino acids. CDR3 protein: CASKIAERDNEQFF. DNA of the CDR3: TGTGCCAGTAAAATAGCGGAGCGAGACAATGAGCAGTTCTTC.

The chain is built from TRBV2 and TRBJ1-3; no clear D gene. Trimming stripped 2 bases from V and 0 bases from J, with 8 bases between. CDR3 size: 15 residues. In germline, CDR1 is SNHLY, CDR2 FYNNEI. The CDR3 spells CASSEYGFSGNTIYF. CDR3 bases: TGTGCCAGCAGTGAATATGGCTTCTCTGGAAACACCATATATTTT.

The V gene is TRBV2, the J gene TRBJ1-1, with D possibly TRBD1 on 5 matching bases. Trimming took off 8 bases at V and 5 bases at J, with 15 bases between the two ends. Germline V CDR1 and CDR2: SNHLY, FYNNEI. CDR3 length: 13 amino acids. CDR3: CASEAATATEAFF. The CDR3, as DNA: TGTGCCAGCGAGGCAGCGACAGCGACTGAAGCTTTCTTT.

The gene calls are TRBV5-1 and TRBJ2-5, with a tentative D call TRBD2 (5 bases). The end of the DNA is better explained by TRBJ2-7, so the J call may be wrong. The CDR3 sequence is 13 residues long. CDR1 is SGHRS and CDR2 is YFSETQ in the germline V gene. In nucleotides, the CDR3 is TGCGCCAGCAGCAGAGGAACGGGGTACGAGCAGTACTTC. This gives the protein CASSRGTGYEQYF.

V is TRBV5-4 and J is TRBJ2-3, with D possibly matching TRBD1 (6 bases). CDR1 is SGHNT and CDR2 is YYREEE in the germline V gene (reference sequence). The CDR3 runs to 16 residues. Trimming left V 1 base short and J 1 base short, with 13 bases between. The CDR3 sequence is CASSLPAPGGTDTQYF. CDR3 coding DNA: TGTGCCAGCAGCTTGCCCGCCCCAGGGGGCACAGATACGCAGTATTTT.

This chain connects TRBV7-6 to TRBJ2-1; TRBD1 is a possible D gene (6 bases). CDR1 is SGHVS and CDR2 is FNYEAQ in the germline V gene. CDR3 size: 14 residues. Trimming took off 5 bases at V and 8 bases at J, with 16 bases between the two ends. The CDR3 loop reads CASSARDKFYEQFF. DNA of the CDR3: TGTGCCAGCAGCGCTCGGGACAAATTTTATGAGCAGTTCTTC.

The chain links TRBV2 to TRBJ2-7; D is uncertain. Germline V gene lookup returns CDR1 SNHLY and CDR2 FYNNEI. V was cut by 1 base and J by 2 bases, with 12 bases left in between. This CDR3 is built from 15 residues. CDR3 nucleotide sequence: TGTGCCAGCAGTGAAGGCCCGGGTGAAGCCTACGAGCAGTACTTC. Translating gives CASSEGPGEAYEQYF.

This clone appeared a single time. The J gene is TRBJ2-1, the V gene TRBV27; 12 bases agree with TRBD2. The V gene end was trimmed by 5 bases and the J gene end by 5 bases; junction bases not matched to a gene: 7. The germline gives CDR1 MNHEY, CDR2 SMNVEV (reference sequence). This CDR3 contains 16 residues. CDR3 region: CASSPWTSGINNEQFF. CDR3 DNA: TGTGCCAGCAGTCCCTGGACTAGCGGGATCAACAATGAGCAGTTCTTC.

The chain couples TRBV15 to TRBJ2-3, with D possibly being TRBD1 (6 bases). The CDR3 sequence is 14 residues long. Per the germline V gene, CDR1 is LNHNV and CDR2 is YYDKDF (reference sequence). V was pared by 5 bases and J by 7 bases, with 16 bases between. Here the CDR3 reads CATSVARGANTQYF. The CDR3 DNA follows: TGTGCCACCAGCGTCGCCAGGGGCGCAAATACGCAGTATTTT. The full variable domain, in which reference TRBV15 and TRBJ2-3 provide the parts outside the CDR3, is DAMVIQNPRYQVTQFGKPVTLSCSQTLNHNVMYWYQQKSSQAPKLLFHYYDKDFNNEADTPDNFQSRRPNTSFCFLDIRSPGLGDTAMYLCATSVARGANTQYFGPGTRLTVL.

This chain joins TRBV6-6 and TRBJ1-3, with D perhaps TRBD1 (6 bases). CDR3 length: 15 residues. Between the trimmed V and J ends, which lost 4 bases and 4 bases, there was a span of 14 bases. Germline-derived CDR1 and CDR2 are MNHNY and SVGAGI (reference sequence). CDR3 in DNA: TGTGCCAGCAGTTTATACAGGGTTGAAGGAAACACCATATATTTT. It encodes CASSLYRVEGNTIYF.

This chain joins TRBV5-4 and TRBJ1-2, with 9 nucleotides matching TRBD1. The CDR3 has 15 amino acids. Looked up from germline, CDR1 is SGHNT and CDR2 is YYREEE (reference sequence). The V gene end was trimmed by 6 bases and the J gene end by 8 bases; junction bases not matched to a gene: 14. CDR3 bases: TGTGCCAGCAACTCTCCCTCCGGGACAGGGATCGGCTACACCTTC. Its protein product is CASNSPSGTGIGYTF.

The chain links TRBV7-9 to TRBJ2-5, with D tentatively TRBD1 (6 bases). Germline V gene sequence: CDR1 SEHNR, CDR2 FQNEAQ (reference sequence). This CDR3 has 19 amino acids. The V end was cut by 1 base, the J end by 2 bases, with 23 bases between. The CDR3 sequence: CASSLGTGFLEVGQETQYF. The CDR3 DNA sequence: TGTGCCAGCAGCTTAGGAACAGGGTTCCTGGAGGTAGGGCAAGAGACCCAGTACTTC.

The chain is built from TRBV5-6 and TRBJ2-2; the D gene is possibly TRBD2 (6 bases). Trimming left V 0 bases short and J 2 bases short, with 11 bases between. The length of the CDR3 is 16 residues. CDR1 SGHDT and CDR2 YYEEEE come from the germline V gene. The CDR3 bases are TGTGCCAGCAGCTTGGAAGCGGGCCTTAACACCGGGGAGCTGTTTTTT. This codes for CASSLEAGLNTGELFF.

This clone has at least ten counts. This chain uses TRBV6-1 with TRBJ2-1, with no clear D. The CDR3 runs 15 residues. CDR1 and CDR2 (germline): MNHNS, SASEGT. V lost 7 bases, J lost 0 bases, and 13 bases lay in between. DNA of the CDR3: TGTGCCAGCACCGGGTTGTCGGACTCCTACAATGAGCAGTTCTTC. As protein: CASTGLSDSYNEQFF.

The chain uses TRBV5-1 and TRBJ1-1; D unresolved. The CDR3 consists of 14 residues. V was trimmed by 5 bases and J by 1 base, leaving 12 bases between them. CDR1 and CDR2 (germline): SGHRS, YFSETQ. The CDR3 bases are TGCGCCAGCAGTCGGGGTAGCAGGAACACTGAAGCTTTCTTT. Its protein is CASSRGSRNTEAFF.

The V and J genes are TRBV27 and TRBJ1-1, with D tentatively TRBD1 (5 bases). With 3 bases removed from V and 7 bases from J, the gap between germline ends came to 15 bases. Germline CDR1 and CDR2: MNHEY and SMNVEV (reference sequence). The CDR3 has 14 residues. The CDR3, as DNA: TGTGCCAGCAGTTTCGGGGGGGTAAGAAGTGAAGCTTTCTTT. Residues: CASSFGGVRSEAFF.

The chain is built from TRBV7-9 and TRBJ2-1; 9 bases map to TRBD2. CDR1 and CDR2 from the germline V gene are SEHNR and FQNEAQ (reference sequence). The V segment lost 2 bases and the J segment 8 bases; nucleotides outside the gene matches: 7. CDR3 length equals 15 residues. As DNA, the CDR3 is TGTGCCAGCAGCTTATTTGGCGGGAGGGGGGATGAGCAGTTCTTC. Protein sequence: CASSLFGGRGDEQFF.

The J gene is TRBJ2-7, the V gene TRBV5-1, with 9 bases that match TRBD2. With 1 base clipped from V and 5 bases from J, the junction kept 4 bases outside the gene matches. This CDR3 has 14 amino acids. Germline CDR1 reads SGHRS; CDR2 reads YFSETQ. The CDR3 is CASSLTASGNEQYF. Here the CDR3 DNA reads TGCGCCAGCAGCTTGACAGCTAGCGGGAACGAGCAGTACTTC.

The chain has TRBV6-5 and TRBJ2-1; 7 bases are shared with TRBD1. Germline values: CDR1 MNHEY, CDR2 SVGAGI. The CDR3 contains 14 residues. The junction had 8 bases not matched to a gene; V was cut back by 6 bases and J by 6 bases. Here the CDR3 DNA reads TGTGCCAGCAGGGGGCGACAGGGCGGCAATGAGCAGTTCTTC. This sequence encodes CASRGRQGGNEQFF.

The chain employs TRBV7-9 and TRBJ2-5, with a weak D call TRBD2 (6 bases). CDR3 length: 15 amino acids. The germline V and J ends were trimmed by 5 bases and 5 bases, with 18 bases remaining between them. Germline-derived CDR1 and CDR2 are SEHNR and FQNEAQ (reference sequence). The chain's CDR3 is CASSGGSLAGETQYF. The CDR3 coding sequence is TGTGCCAGCAGCGGGGGGTCACTAGCTGGGGAGACCCAGTACTTC.

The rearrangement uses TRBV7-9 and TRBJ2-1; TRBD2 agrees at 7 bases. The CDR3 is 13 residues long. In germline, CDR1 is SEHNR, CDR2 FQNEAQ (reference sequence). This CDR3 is CSGRLASYNEQFF. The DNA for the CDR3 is TGTTCCGGCCGACTAGCCTCCTACAATGAGCAGTTCTTC.

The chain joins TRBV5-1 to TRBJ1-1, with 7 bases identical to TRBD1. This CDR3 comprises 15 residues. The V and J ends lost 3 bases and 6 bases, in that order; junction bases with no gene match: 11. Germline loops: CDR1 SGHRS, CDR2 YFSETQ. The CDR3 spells CASSSNDREDAEAFF. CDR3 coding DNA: TGCGCCAGCAGCTCTAATGACAGGGAGGACGCTGAAGCTTTCTTT.

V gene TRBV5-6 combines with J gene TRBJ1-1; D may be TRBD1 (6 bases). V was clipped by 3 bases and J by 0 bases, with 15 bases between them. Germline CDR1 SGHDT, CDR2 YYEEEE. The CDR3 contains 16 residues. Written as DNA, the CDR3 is TGTGCCAGCAGCTCTGGAACAGGGACCATGAACACTGAAGCTTTCTTT. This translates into CASSSGTGTMNTEAFF. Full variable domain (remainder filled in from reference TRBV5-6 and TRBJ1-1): DAGVTQSPTHLIKTRGQQVTLRCSPKSGHDTVSWYQQALGQGPQFIFQYYEEEERQRGNFPDRFSGHQFPNYSSELNVNALLLGDSALYLCASSSGTGTMNTEAFFGQGTRLTVV.

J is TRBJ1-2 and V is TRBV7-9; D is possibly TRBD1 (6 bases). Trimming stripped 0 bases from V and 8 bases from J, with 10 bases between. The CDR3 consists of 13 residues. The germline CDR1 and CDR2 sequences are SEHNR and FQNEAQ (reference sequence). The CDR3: CASSLAQGEGYTF. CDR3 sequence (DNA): TGTGCCAGCAGCTTAGCACAGGGTGAGGGCTACACCTTC. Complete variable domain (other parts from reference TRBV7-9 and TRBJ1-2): DTGVSQNPRHKITKRGQNVTFRCDPISEHNRLYWYRQTLGQGPEFLTYFQNEAQLEKSRLLSDRFSAERPKGSFSTLEIQRTEQGDSAMYLCASSLAQGEGYTFGSGTRLTVV.

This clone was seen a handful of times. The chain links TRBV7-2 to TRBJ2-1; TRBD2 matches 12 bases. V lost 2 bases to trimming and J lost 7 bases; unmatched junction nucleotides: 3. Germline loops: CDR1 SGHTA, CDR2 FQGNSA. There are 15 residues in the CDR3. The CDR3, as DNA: TGTGCCAGCAGCTTAATACTAGCGGGAGGTAATGAGCAGTTCTTC. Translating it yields CASSLILAGGNEQFF.

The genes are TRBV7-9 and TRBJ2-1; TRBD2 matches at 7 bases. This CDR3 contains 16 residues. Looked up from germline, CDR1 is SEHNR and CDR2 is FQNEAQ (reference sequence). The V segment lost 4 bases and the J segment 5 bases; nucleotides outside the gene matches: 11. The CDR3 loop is CASSSPSREIHNEQFF. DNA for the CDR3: TGTGCCAGCAGCTCCCCTTCGCGGGAGATCCACAATGAGCAGTTCTTC.

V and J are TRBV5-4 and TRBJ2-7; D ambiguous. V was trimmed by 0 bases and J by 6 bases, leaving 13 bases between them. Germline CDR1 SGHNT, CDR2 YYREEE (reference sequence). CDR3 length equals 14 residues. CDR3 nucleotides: TGTGCCAGCAGCTTGGAGTTACTGGGCTCCGAGCAGTACTTC. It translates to CASSLELLGSEQYF. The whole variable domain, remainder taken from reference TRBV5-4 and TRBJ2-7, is ETGVTQSPTHLIKTRGQQVTLRCSSQSGHNTVSWYQQALGQGPQFIFQYYREEENGRGNFPPRFSGLQFPNYSSELNVNALELDDSALYLCASSLELLGSEQYFGPGTRLTVT.

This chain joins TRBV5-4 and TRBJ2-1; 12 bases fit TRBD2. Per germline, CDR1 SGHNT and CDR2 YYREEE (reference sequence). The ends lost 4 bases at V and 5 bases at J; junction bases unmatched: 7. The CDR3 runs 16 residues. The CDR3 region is CASSPQLAGGHNEQFF. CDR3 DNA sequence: TGTGCCAGCAGCCCCCAACTAGCGGGAGGACACAATGAGCAGTTCTTC.

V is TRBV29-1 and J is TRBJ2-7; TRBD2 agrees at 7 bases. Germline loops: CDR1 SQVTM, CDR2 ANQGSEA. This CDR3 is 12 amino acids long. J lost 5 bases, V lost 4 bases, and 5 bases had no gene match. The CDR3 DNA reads TGCAGCGTTGGGAGGGAGGGCCACGAGCAGTACTTC. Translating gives CSVGREGHEQYF.